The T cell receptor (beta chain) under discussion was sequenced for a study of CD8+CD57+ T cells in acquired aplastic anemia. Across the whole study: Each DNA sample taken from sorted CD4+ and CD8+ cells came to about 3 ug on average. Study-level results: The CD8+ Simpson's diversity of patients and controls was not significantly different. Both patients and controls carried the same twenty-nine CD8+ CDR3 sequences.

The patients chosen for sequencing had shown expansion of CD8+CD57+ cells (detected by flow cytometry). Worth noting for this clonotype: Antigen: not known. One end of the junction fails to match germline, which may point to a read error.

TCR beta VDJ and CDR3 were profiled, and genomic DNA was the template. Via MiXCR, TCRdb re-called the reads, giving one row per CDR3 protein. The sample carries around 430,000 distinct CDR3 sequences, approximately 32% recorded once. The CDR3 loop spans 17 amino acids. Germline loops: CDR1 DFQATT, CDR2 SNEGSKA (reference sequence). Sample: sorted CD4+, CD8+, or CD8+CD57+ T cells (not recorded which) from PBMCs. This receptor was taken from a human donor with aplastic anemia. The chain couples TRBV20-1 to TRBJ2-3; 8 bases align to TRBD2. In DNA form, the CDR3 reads TGCAGTGCTAGAGATTCGGGGGGGGGATTTAGCATAGATACGCAGTATTTT. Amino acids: CSARDSGGGFSIDTQYF.